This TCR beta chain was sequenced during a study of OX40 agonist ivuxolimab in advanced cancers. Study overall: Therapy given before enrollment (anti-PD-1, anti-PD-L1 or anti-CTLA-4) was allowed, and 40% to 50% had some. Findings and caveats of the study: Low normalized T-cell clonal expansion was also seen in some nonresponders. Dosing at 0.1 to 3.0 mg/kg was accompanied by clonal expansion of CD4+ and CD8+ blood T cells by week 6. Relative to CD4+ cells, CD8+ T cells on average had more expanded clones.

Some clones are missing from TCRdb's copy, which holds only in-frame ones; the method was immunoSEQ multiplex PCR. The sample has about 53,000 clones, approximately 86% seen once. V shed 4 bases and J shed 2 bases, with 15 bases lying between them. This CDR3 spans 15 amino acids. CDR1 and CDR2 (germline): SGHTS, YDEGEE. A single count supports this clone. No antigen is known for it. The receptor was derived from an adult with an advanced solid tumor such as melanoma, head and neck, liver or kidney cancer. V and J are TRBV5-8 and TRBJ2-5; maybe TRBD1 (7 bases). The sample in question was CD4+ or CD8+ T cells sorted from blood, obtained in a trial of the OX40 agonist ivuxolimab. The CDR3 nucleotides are TGTGCCAGCAGCCAGGAGGGGGCCGGTCAAGAGACCCAGTACTTC. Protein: CASSQEGAGQETQYF.